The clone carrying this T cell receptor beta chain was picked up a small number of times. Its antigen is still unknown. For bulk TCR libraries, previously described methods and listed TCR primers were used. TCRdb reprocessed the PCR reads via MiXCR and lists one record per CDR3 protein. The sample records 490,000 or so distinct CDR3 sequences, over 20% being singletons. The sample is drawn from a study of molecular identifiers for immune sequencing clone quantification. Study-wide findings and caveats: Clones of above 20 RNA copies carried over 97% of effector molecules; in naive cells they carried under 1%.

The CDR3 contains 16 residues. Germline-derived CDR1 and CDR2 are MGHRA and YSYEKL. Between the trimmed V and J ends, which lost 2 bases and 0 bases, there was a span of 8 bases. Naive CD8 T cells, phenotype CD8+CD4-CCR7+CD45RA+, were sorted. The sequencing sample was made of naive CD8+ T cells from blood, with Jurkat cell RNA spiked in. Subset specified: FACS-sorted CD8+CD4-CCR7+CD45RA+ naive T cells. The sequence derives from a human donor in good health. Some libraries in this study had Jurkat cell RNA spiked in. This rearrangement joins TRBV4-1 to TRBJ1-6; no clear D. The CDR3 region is CASSQRQSSYNSPLHF. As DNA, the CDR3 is TGCGCCAGCAGCCAAAGGCAGAGCTCCTATAATTCACCCCTCCACTTT.